This TCR beta chain appears in the sequencing data of a study of cytomegalovirus exposure and HLA in healthy donors. Study-level results: One variant, a missense change in DCLRE1C, was linked in a later analysis to TCR beta V- and J-gene trimming. Cytomegalovirus association was assigned to more than 150 TCR beta chains.

The CDR3 has 15 amino acids. Germline V CDR1 and CDR2: LNHDA, SQIVND (reference sequence). J was trimmed by 5 bases and V by 9 bases; bases with no gene match: 7. Notes on this clone: Its cognate antigen is unknown.

Both 60 Vbeta primers and 13 Jbeta primers went into the PCR. Only in-frame clones appear in the TCRdb table, and some are missing; sequencing was by immunoSEQ multiplex PCR. The sample has around 180,000 clones; under 90% are singletons. Donors had nominal health at sampling but likely had unrecorded immune exposures. The sequenced material came from PBMCs. This chain links TRBV19 with TRBJ2-1; 13 bases match TRBD2. This sequence was found in a man aged 18-30 years in good health and CMV-seronegative. The CDR3 DNA reads TGTGCCAGCGAAGAAGGACTAGCGGGGGACAATGAGCAGTTCTTC. Protein sequence: CASEEGLAGDNEQFF.